The clone carrying this TCR beta chain was picked up a small number of times. This specimen comes from a study of cytotoxic CD8 clonotypes in ibrutinib-treated CLL. Assay used: immunoSEQ multiplex PCR; TCRdb lists only in-frame clones, some missing. The sample holds more than 200,000 clones, about three quarters seen once. V shed 4 bases, J shed 1 base, and the junction held 2 bases outside the gene matches. The CDR3 has 14 amino acids. Germline V gene lookup returns CDR1 LNHDA and CDR2 SQIVND (reference sequence). The sequencing here drew on PBMCs, taken after 24 months of ibrutinib treatment. The clonotype was recovered from a human donor with chronic lymphocytic leukemia. The V gene is TRBV19, the J gene TRBJ2-7; TRBD1 matches at 9 bases. The chain's CDR3 is CASSKGQGSYEQYF. DNA of the CDR3: TGTGCCAGTAGTAAAGGACAGGGGTCCTACGAGCAGTACTTC.